A single sample gave rise to the 17 T cell receptor beta chains below, sequenced in a study of T cell repertoires in cytomegalovirus infection. Via MiXCR, TCRdb re-called the reads, giving one row per CDR3 protein. The profile shows approximately 110,000 distinct CDR3 sequences, around 31% of them singletons. These TCRs are of unknown antigen specificity. Sequencing was performed on CD8+ T cells from cultured PBMCs, taken from culture after CMV antigen stimulation. These receptors came from a human donor in good health (CMV status not recorded). Some clones in this sample may be carry-over from other donors' samples.

V usage is TRBV4-1 and J usage is TRBJ2-7; D uncertain. This CDR3 has 12 amino acids. Germline CDR1 and CDR2: MGHRA and YSYEKL. V shed 1 base and J shed 6 bases, with 7 bases lying between them. This CDR3 is CASSQGTGEQYF. CDR3 nucleotide sequence: TGCGCCAGCAGCCAAGGGACCGGCGAGCAGTACTTC.

The sample holds a few counts of this clonotype. The chain links TRBV6-6 to TRBJ1-5; D is perhaps TRBD1 (5 bases). From germline, CDR1 is MNHNY and CDR2 SVGAGI (reference sequence). The CDR3 length is 15 residues. V was shortened by 6 bases and J by 0 bases, with 12 bases between the two germline ends. The CDR3 coding sequence is TGTGCCAGCAGGGAACAGGTTTTTAGCAATCAGCCCCAGCATTTT. Translated, it gives CASREQVFSNQPQHF.

This rearrangement joins TRBV19 to TRBJ1-1; D remains unclear. Trimming shortened V by 4 bases and J by 4 bases, and 7 bases separated the two germline ends. CDR1 is LNHDA, CDR2 SQIVND, per germline (reference sequence). The CDR3 covers 12 residues. As DNA, the CDR3 is TGTGCCAGTAGTACGTTGAGCACTGAAGCTTTCTTT. Translated: CASSTLSTEAFF. Full variable domain (remainder filled in from reference TRBV19 and TRBJ1-1): DGGITQSPKYLFRKEGQNVTLSCEQNLNHDAMYWYRQDPGQGLRLIYYSQIVNDFQKGDIAEGYSVSREKKESFPLTVTSAQKNPTAFYLCASSTLSTEAFFGQGTRLTVV.

This clonotype has more than one count but fewer than ten. The CDR3 region is CASSLTPGPQETQYF. For the CDR3, the DNA is TGTGCCAGCAGTCTCACACCGGGACCCCAAGAGACCCAGTACTTC. The chain has TRBV28 and TRBJ2-5; D may match TRBD1 or TRBD2 (5 bases each). The germline gives CDR1 MDHEN, CDR2 SYDVKM. The length of the CDR3 is 15 residues. Between the trimmed V and J ends, which lost 5 bases and 1 base, there was a span of 14 bases.

The genes are TRBV27 and TRBJ2-3; TRBD1 matches at 10 bases. The ends lost 5 bases at V and 5 bases at J; junction bases unmatched: 10. The CDR3 totals 16 residues. Germline assignment: CDR1 MNHEY and CDR2 SMNVEV (reference sequence). This chain's CDR3 is CASSLCADRGQDTQYF. The CDR3 nucleotides are TGTGCCAGCAGTCTATGCGCCGACAGGGGGCAAGATACGCAGTATTTT.

V and J are TRBV19 and TRBJ1-1; a possible D gene is TRBD1 (6 bases). V was cut by 7 bases and J by 4 bases, with 16 bases left in between. Germline V lookup: CDR1 LNHDA, CDR2 SQIVND (reference sequence). The CDR3 sequence is 14 residues long. The CDR3 region has the DNA TGTGCCAGTACCCCAACAGGGTTTGGCACTGAAGCTTTCTTT. It is translated as CASTPTGFGTEAFF. The full variable domain, completed using reference TRBV19 and TRBJ1-1, is DGGITQSPKYLFRKEGQNVTLSCEQNLNHDAMYWYRQDPGQGLRLIYYSQIVNDFQKGDIAEGYSVSREKKESFPLTVTSAQKNPTAFYLCASTPTGFGTEAFFGQGTRLTVV.

This clonotype was found a few times. V and J are TRBV9 and TRBJ2-7, with D possibly TRBD1 on 6 matching bases. The CDR3 extends over 14 amino acids. With 1 base removed from V and 0 bases from J, the gap between germline ends came to 8 bases. Germline V gene lookup returns CDR1 SGDLS and CDR2 YYNGEE. The chain's CDR3 is CASSVSQGSYEQYF. The CDR3 nucleotides read TGTGCCAGCAGCGTATCACAGGGCTCCTACGAGCAGTACTTC.

As DNA, the CDR3 is TGTGCCAGCAGTACCCACCCGCAAGAGACCCAGTACTTC. As protein: CASSTHPQETQYF. The chain recombines TRBV27 with TRBJ2-5, with D uncertain. Deletions cut 5 bases from V and 2 bases from J, with 9 bases between. The CDR3 is made up of 13 amino acids. CDR1 and CDR2 from the germline V gene are MNHEY and SMNVEV (reference sequence).

V is TRBV28 and J is TRBJ2-7, with 15 bases fitting TRBD2. Per the germline V gene, CDR1 is MDHEN and CDR2 is SYDVKM. The CDR3 is 14 residues long. J was trimmed by 3 bases and V by 8 bases; bases with no gene match: 2. The CDR3 loop reads CASGTSGGIYEQYF. In nucleotides, the CDR3 is TGTGCCAGCGGGACTAGCGGGGGGATCTACGAGCAGTACTTC.

This clonotype was seen at least ten times. The chain recombines TRBV7-6 with TRBJ1-2, with 11 bases matching TRBD1. Trimming took 4 bases from V and 3 from J; bases not matched to a gene: 4. In germline, CDR1 is SGHVS, CDR2 FNYEAQ. This CDR3 comprises 15 residues. The CDR3 loop is CASSSGTGGDYGYTF. The CDR3 nucleotides are TGTGCCAGCAGCTCCGGGACAGGGGGGGACTATGGCTACACCTTC.

The rearrangement joins TRBV29-1 to TRBJ2-1, with a tentative D call TRBD1 (6 bases). CDR3 length: 14 residues. The germline gives CDR1 SQVTM, CDR2 ANQGSEA. V was cut by 5 bases and J by 0 bases, with 11 bases left in between. The CDR3 here is CSVWDKSSYNEQFF. The CDR3 nucleotides are TGCAGCGTTTGGGACAAGAGCTCCTACAATGAGCAGTTCTTC.

The chain carries TRBV14 and TRBJ2-5, with 8 bases matching TRBD1. The V gene end was trimmed by 1 base and the J gene end by 5 bases; junction bases not matched to a gene: 9. CDR3 size: 16 residues. Germline assignment: CDR1 SGHDN and CDR2 FVKESK. CDR3 residues: CASSQVPGGLEETQYF. The CDR3, as DNA: TGTGCCAGCAGCCAAGTCCCAGGGGGCCTGGAGGAGACCCAGTACTTC.

The table lists this clonotype with a few counts. Here the CDR3 DNA reads TGTGCCAGCAGTGAAGCCTACAGTTTTACGCAGTATTTT. Amino acid sequence: CASSEAYSFTQYF. The chain is built from TRBV25-1 and TRBJ2-3; no firm D call. CDR3 size: 13 residues. The V and J ends lost 2 bases and 8 bases respectively, with 11 bases between them. Germline values: CDR1 MGHDK, CDR2 SYGVNS.

The chain has TRBV2 and TRBJ1-2, with 7 bases matching TRBD1. Losses at the gene ends were 10 bases for V and 2 bases for J; bases not matched to a gene: 4. The CDR3 sequence is 12 residues long. Germline V gives CDR1 SNHLY, CDR2 FYNNEI. For the CDR3, the DNA is TGTGCCACCAAGACAGGGAACTATGGCTACACCTTC. It yields the protein CATKTGNYGYTF.

J is TRBJ2-1 and V is TRBV19; D unresolved. CDR1 and CDR2 from the germline V gene are LNHDA and SQIVND (reference sequence). V lost 5 bases and J lost 8, with 16 bases in between. The CDR3 sequence is 14 residues long. This chain's CDR3 is CASSSVPLGDEQFF. The CDR3 region has the DNA TGTGCCAGTAGTTCAGTCCCATTGGGCGATGAGCAGTTCTTC.

The rearrangement joins TRBV7-8 to TRBJ2-2; TRBD2 matches at 7 bases. Per germline, CDR1 SGHVS and CDR2 FQNEAQ. Trimming took 5 bases from V and 7 from J; bases not matched to a gene: 13. The CDR3 has 16 residues. CDR3 sequence (DNA): TGTGCCAGCAGCAAAAGTTGGGGGGGGGAAGGCGGGGAGCTGTTTTTT. Translation: CASSKSWGGEGGELFF.

The chain employs TRBV2 and TRBJ2-7, with 7 nucleotides matching TRBD1. Germline values: CDR1 SNHLY, CDR2 FYNNEI. The CDR3 runs to 15 residues. V was pared by 2 bases and J by 2 bases, with 6 bases of the junction left unmatched. The chain's CDR3 is CASSESRTGAYEQYF. The DNA of the CDR3 is TGTGCCAGCAGTGAATCCCGGACAGGAGCCTACGAGCAGTACTTC.